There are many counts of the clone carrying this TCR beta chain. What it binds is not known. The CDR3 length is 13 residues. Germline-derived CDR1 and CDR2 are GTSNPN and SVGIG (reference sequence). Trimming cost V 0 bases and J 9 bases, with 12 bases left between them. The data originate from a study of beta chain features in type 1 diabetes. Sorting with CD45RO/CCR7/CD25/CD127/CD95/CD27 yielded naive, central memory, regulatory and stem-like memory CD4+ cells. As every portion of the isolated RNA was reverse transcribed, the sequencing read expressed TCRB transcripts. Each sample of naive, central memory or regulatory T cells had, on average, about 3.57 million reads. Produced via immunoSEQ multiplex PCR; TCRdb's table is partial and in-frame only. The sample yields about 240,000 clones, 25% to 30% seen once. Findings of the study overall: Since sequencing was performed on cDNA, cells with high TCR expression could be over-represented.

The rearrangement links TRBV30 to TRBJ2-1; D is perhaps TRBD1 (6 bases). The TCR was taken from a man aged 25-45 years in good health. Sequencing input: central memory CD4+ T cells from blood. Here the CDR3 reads CAWSVNLRGEQFF. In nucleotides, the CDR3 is TGTGCCTGGAGTGTCAACCTCAGGGGTGAGCAGTTCTTC.